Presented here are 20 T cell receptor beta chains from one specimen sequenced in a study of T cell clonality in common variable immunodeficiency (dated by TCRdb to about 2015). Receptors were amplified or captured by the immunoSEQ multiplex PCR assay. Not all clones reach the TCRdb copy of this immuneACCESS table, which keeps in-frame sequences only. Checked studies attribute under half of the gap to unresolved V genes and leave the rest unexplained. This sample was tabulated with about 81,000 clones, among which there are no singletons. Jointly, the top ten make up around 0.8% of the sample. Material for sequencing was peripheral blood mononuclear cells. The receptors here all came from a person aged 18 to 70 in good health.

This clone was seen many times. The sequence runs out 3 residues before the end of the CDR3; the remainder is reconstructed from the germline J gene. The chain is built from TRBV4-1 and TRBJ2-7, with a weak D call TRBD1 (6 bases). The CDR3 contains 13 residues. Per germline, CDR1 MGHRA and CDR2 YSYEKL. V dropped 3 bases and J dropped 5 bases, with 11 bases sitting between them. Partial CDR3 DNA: TGCGCCAGCAGCCAGGGACACCTACACGAG. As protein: CASSQGHLHE. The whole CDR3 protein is CASSQGHLHEQYF.

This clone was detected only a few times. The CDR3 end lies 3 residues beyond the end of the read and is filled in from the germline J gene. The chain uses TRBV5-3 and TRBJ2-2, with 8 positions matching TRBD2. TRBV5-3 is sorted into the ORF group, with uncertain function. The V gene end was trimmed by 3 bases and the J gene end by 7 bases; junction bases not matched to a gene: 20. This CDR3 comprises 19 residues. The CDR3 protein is CARSSVLRAGVTVNGELFF. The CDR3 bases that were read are TGTGCCAGAAGCTCCGTTTTGAGAGCGGGAGTTACGGTAAACGGGGAG.

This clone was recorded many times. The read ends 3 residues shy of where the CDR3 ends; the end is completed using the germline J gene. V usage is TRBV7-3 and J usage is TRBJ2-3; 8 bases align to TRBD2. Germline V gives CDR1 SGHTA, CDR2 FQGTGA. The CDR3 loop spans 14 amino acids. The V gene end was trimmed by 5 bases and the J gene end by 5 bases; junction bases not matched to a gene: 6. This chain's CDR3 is CASSKAGAEDTQYF. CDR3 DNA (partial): TGTGCCAGCAGCAAAGCGGGAGCGGAAGATACG.

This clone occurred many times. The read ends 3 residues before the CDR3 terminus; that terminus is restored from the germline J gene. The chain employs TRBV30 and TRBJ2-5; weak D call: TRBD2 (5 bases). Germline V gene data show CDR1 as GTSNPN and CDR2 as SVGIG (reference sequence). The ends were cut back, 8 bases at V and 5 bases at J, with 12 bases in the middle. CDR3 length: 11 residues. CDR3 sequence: CARGMGETQYF. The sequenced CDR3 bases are TGTGCCCGGGGAATGGGGGAGACC.

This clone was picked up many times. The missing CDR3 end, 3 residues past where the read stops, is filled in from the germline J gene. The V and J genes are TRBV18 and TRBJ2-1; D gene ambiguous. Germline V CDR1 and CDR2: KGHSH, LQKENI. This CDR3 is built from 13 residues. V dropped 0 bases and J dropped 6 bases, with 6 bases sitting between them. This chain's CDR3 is CASSPPVGNEQFF. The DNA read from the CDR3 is TGTGCCAGCTCACCACCCGTCGGCAATGAG. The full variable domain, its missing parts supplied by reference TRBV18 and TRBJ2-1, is NAGVMQNPRHLVRRRGQEARLRCSPMKGHSHVYWYRQLPEEGLKFMVYLQKENIIDESGMPKERFSAEFPKEGPSILRIQQVVRGDSAAYFCASSPPVGNEQFFGPGTRLTVL.

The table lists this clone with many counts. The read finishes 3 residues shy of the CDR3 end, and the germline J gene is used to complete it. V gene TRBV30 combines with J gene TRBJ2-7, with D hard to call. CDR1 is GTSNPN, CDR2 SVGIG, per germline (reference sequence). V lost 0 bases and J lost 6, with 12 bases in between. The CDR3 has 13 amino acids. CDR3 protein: CAWSVGGQSEQYF. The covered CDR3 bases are TGTGCCTGGAGTGTGGGTGGGCAGTCCGAG.

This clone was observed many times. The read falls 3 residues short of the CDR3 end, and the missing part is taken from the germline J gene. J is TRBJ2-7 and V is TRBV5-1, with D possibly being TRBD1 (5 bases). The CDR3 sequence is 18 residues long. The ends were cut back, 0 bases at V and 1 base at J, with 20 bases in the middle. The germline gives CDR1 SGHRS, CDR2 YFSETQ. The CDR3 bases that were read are TGCGCCAGCAGCTTGGTTTTAACAGGCCAGCATCAGTCCTACGAG. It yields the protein CASSLVLTGQHQSYE. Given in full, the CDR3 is CASSLVLTGQHQSYEQYF.

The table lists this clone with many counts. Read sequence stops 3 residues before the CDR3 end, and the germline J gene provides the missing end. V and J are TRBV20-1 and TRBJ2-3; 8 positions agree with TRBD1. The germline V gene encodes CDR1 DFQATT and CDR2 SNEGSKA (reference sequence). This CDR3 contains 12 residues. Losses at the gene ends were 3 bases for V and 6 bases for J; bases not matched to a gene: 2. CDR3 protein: CSARDRADTQYF. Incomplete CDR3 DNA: TGCAGTGCTAGGGACAGGGCTGATACG.

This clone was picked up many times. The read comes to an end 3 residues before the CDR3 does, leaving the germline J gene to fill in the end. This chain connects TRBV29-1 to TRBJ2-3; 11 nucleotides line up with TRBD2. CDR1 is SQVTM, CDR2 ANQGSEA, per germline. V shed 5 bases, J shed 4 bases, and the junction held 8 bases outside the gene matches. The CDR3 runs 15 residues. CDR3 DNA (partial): TGCAGCGTTCGTACTAGCGGGAGTTGGTCAGATACG. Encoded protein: CSVRTSGSWSDT. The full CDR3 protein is CSVRTSGSWSDTQYF.

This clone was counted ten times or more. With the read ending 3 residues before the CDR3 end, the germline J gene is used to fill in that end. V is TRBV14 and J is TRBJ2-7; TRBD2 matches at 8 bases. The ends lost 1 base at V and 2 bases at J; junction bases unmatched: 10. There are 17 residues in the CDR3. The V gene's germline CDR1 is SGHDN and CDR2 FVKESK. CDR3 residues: CASSQVLSGSRPYEQYF. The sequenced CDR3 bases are TGTGCCAGCAGCCAAGTTTTGAGCGGGAGTCGACCCTACGAG.

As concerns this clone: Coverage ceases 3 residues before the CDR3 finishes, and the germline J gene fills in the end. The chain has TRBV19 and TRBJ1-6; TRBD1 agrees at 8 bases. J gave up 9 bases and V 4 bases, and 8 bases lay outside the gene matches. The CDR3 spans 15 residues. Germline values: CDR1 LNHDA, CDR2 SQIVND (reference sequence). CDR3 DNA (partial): TGTGCCAGTAGTACCCCGTCCCAGGGGGCTTCACCC. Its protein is CASSTPSQGASP. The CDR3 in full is CASSTPSQGASPLHF.

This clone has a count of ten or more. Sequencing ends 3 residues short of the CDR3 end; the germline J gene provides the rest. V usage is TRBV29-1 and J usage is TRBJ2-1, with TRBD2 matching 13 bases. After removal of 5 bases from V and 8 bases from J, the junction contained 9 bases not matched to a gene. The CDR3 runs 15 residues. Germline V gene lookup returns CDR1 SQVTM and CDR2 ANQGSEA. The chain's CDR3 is CSVSPTSGRGDEQFF. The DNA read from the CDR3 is TGCAGCGTTTCCCCCACTAGCGGGAGGGGGGATGAG.

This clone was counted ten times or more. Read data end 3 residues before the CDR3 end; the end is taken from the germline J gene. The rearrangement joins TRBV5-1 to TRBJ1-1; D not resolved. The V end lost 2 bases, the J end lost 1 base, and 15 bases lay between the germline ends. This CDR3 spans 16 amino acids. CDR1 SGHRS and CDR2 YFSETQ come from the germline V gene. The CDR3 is CASSFGLQPGNTEAFF. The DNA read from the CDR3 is TGCGCCAGCAGCTTCGGACTCCAACCTGGGAACACTGAA.

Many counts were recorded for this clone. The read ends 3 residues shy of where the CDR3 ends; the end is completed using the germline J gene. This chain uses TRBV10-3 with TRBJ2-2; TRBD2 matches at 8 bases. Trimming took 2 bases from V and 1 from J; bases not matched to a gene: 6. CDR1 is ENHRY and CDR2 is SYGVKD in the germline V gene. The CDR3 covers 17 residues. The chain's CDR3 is CAISETGTRLNTGELFF. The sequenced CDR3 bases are TGTGCCATCAGTGAGACCGGGACTAGGTTGAACACCGGGGAG.

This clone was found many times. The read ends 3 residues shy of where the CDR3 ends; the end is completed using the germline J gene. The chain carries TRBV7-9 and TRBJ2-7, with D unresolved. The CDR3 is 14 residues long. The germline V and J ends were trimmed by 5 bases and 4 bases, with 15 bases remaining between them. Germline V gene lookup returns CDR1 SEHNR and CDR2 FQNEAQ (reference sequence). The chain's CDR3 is CASSHQTPRYEQYF. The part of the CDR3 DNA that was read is TGTGCCAGCAGCCACCAAACCCCGCGGTACGAG.

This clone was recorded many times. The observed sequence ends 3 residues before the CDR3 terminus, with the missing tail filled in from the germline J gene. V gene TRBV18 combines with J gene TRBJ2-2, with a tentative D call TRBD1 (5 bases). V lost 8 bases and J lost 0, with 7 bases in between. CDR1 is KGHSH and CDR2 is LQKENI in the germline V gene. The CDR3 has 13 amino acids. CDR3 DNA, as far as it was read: TGTGCCAGCGGCAGGGCGAACACCGGGGAG. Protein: CASGRANTGE. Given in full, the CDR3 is CASGRANTGELFF. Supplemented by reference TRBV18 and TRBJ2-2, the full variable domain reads NAGVMQNPRHLVRRRGQEARLRCSPMKGHSHVYWYRQLPEEGLKFMVYLQKENIIDESGMPKERFSAEFPKEGPSILRIQQVVRGDSAAYFCASGRANTGELFFGEGSRLTVL.

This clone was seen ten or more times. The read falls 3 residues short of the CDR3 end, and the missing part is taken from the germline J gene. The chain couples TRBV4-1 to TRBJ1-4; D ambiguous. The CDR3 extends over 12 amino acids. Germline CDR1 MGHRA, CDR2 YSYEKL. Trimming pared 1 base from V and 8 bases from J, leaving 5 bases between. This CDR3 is CASSQVVEKLFF. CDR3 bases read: TGCGCCAGCAGCCAAGTCGTGGAAAAA.

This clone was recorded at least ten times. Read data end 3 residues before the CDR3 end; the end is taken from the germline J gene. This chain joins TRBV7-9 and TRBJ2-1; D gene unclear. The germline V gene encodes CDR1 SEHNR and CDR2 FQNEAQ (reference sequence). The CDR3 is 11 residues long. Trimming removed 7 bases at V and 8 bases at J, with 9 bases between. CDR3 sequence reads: CASTKVDEQFF. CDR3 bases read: TGTGCCAGCACGAAGGTGGATGAG.

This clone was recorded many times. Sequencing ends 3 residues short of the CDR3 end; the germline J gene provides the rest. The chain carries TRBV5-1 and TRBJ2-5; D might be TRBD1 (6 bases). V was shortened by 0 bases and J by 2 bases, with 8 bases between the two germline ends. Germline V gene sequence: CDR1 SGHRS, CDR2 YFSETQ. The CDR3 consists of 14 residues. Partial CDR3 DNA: TGCGCCAGCAGCTTGGGGGACATACAAGAGACC. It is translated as CASSLGDIQET. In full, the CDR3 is CASSLGDIQETQYF.

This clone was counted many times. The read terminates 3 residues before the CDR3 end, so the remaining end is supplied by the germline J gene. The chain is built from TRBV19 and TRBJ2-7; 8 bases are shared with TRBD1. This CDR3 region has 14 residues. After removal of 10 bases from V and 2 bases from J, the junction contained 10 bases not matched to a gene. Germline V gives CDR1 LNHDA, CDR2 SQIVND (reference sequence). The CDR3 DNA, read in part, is TGTGCCACCCAACCGGGACAGGCTGCCTACGAG. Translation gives CATQPGQAAYE. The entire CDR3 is CATQPGQAAYEQYF.